The next 3 T cell receptor beta chains were all read from a single sample in a study of cytomegalovirus exposure and HLA in healthy donors. PCR employed 60 Vbeta and 13 Jbeta primers. The assay was immunoSEQ multiplex PCR, and TCRdb's table has in-frame clones only and misses some. Of about 170,000 clones in the sample, about 72% were seen once. The sample was PBMCs. The source is a girl under 18 in good health and CMV-seronegative.

The genes are TRBV5-1 and TRBJ2-1, with 8 bases aligning to TRBD2. Germline values: CDR1 SGHRS, CDR2 YFSETQ. The CDR3 consists of 15 residues. V shed 4 bases and J 8 bases; nucleotides not matched to a gene: 11. The CDR3, as DNA: TGCGCCAGCAGCGCCGGGGGGGCCGTTATGCATGAGCAGTTCTTC. It codes for CASSAGGAVMHEQFF.

This clone was seen a few times. This chain links TRBV4-2 with TRBJ2-3; D perhaps matches TRBD1 (6 bases). The CDR3 spans 17 residues. Germline assignment: CDR1 LGHNA and CDR2 YNFKEQ. V was trimmed by 3 bases and J by 2 bases, leaving 18 bases between them. The CDR3 loop is CASSHAGKDSLTDTQYF. As DNA, the CDR3 is TGTGCCAGCAGCCACGCCGGGAAGGACAGTCTCACAGATACGCAGTATTTT.

The chain is built from TRBV19 and TRBJ2-5, with D uncertain. Trimming shortened V by 6 bases and J by 0 bases, and 11 bases separated the two germline ends. The CDR3 sequence is 14 residues long. Germline assignment: CDR1 LNHDA and CDR2 SQIVND (reference sequence). CDR3 nucleotides: TGTGCCAGTAGCCCCCTAGGATACCAAGAGACCCAGTACTTC. As protein: CASSPLGYQETQYF.